These T cell receptor beta chains were read from a single sample in a study of T-cell memory formation after mild COVID-19. TCRdb re-derived calls from the 5' RACE reads in MiXCR, one entry per CDR3 protein. The table includes roughly 400,000 distinct CDR3 sequences, 20% to 25% detected once. Specimen: PBMCs or a T cell subset sorted from them (not recorded which). These receptors came from an adult woman who had mild COVID-19 (a few samples of this study predate the infection). Cell type and time point are not known. CDR3s include the opening cysteine and the closing phenylalanine or tryptophan. A D gene is named only where the DNA matches it firmly. For some rows the clone size is stated as once, few or many, or as a class when expanded; others skip it.

j_call	d_call	v_call	clone_size	cdr3_aa	cdr3_nt
TRBJ2-5	-	TRBV5-1	-	CASSPVNQETQYF	TGCGCCAGCAGCCCCGTCAACCAAGAGACCCAGTACTTC
TRBJ2-7	TRBD2	TRBV27	-	CASSSPGLAVYEQYF	TGTGCCAGCAGTTCACCGGGACTAGCGGTCTACGAGCAGTACTTC
TRBJ1-2	-	TRBV18	-	CASSPEGSYGYTF	TGTGCCAGCTCACCGGAGGGGTCTTATGGCTACACCTTC
TRBJ1-6	-	TRBV5-4	many	CASSIPGSNSPLHF	TGTGCCAGCAGTATCCCAGGGAGTAATTCACCCCTCCACTTT
TRBJ2-7	TRBD1	TRBV15	-	CATSTDRGLGYEQYF	TGTGCCACCAGCACCGACAGGGGGCTAGGCTACGAGCAGTACTTC
TRBJ2-1	-	TRBV29-1	-	CSVVYNEQFF	TGCAGCGTTGTTTACAATGAGCAGTTCTTC
TRBJ2-7	-	TRBV21-1	-	CASSKAGHRYEQYF	TGTGCCAGCAGCAAAGCGGGACACCGCTACGAGCAGTACTTC
TRBJ2-7	TRBD2	TRBV12-3/TRBV12-4	-	CASSFGRGVAGGNTYEQYF	TGTGCCAGCAGTTTCGGAAGGGGGGTAGCGGGAGGGAACACCTACGAGCAGTACTTC
TRBJ2-1	-	TRBV6-2/TRBV6-3	-	CASSSDSNNEQFF	TGTGCCAGCAGTTCCGACTCTAACAATGAGCAGTTCTTC
TRBJ2-4	-	TRBV12-3/TRBV12-4	few	CASSYESRQDIQYF	TGTGCCAGCAGTTACGAGTCAAGACAAGACATTCAGTACTTC
TRBJ2-2	-	TRBV11-3	few	CASRYTGELFF	TGTGCCAGCAGGTACACCGGGGAGCTGTTTTTT
TRBJ2-6	-	TRBV6-1	-	CASSPRTGLSGANVLTF	TGTGCCAGCAGTCCCCGGACGGGGCTTAGCGGGGCCAACGTCCTGACTTTC
TRBJ2-1	-	TRBV6-5	few	CASSTHDDSTPFF	TGTGCCAGCAGTACCCACGATGACAGCACCCCGTTCTTC
TRBJ2-7	TRBD2	TRBV4-3	-	CASSQDLVAGGYEQYF	TGCGCCAGCAGCCAAGATCTGGTAGCGGGAGGGTACGAGCAGTACTTC
TRBJ1-1	TRBD1	TRBV6-5	few	CASSRDRGLSEAFF	TGTGCCAGCAGTCGGGACAGGGGGCTTTCTGAAGCTTTCTTT
TRBJ2-2	-	TRBV9	few	CASSLGDTNTGELFF	TGTGCCAGCAGCCTGGGGGACACAAACACCGGGGAGCTGTTTTTT
TRBJ2-3	TRBD2	TRBV9	-	CASSAQTSGTDTQYF	TGTGCCAGCAGCGCACAAACTAGCGGCACAGATACGCAGTATTTT
TRBJ2-1	-	TRBV20-1	-	CSANPPWATHNEQFF	TGCAGTGCTAACCCTCCTTGGGCTACGCACAATGAGCAGTTCTTC
TRBJ2-3	-	TRBV9	-	CASSVGSHTDTQYF	TGTGCCAGCAGCGTAGGTAGCCACACAGATACGCAGTATTTT
TRBJ2-7	-	TRBV7-9	-	CASSQGGSILNLFYEQYF	TGTGCCAGCAGCCAAGGGGGTTCGATACTTAATCTCTTCTACGAGCAGTACTTC
TRBJ1-5	-	TRBV12-3/TRBV12-4	-	CASGLGAGNQPQHF	TGTGCCAGCGGTTTGGGTGCGGGCAATCAGCCCCAGCATTTT
TRBJ2-7	TRBD2	TRBV6-2/TRBV6-3	-	CASTTKRGEQYF	TGTGCCAGCACCACCAAGCGGGGCGAGCAGTACTTC
TRBJ1-3	-	TRBV11-3	few	CASTARNSGNTIYF	TGTGCCAGTACGGCGAGAAACTCTGGAAACACCATATATTTT
TRBJ2-1	-	TRBV14	-	CASSFNIYNEQFF	TGTGCCAGCAGCTTTAATATTTACAATGAGCAGTTCTTC
TRBJ1-1	-	TRBV15	-	CATSGGGPRSPKAFF	TGTGCCACCAGCGGAGGAGGGCCGAGATCCCCGAAAGCTTTCTTT
TRBJ1-1	-	TRBV12-3/TRBV12-4	-	CASRQSILDAFF	TGTGCCAGCAGGCAGAGCATCCTTGACGCTTTCTTT
TRBJ2-7	TRBD2	TRBV6-2/TRBV6-3	-	CASRRTSGRGLTYEQYF	TGTGCCAGCAGACGGACTAGCGGGAGAGGATTGACCTACGAGCAGTACTTC
TRBJ1-1	-	TRBV20-1	-	CSAIPLTGMAEAFF	TGCAGTGCAATACCCTTGACAGGAATGGCTGAAGCTTTCTTT
TRBJ2-3	TRBD2	TRBV7-6	few	CASSFGTSGTSGTQYF	TGTGCCAGCAGCTTTGGGACTAGCGGAACCTCCGGTACGCAGTATTTT